The 3 T cell receptor beta chains in this list originate from one sample, sequenced in a study of CDR3 diversity in severe acne. Each CDR3 protein is one row after TCRdb ran MiXCR on the PCR reads. The sample lists tens of thousands of distinct CDR3 sequences; roughly 51% were seen once. Material: blood. The receptors originated from a male donor in good health, without acne.

The sample holds many counts of this clonotype. The V and J genes are TRBV14 and TRBJ1-6; 8 nucleotides agree with TRBD1. This CDR3 is built from 14 residues. Germline CDR1 is SGHDN and CDR2 is FVKESK. V was clipped by 1 base and J by 7 bases; unmatched bases: 0. CDR3 in amino acids: CASSQGQGNSPLHF. CDR3 nucleotide sequence: TGTGCCAGCAGCCAAGGACAGGGGAATTCACCCCTCCACTTT.

This clonotype is classed as medium-sized. The chain has TRBV10-1 and TRBJ1-4; 7 positions match TRBD1. Germline values: CDR1 WNHNN, CDR2 SYGVQD (reference sequence). Losses at the gene ends were 7 bases for V and 4 bases for J; bases not matched to a gene: 6. The CDR3 spans 14 residues. CDR3 coding DNA: TGCGCCAGCACTGACAGGGAGGTTAATGAAAAACTGTTTTTT. It yields the protein CASTDREVNEKLFF.

This clonotype was detected only a few times. The chain uses TRBV11-2 and TRBJ1-6; D ambiguous. The CDR3 spans 14 residues. The V gene's germline CDR1 is SGHAT and CDR2 FQNNGV. Trimming left V 3 bases short and J 5 bases short, with 8 bases between. The chain's CDR3 is CASSFFGDNSPLHF. The DNA of the CDR3 is TGTGCCAGCAGCTTCTTCGGGGATAATTCACCCCTCCACTTT.